This T cell receptor beta chain came from a study of T cell clusters in autoimmune cytopenias. Study-level findings and limits: TRB repertoire shifts in secondary cytopenia and chronic lymphocytic leukemia mostly reflected lymphoma, not autoimmunity.

Notes on this clonotype: Its matching antigen is unknown.

The germline V gene encodes CDR1 MNHEY and CDR2 SVGAGI. The CDR3 is made up of 15 amino acids. TRB was amplified from roughly 250 ng of peripheral blood genomic DNA per sample. TRB rearrangements were amplified by touch-down multiplex PCR with mixed TRB-A/B primers. TCRdb reprocessed the multiplex PCR reads, with one entry per CDR3 protein and no DNA. The table counts about 15,000 distinct CDR3 sequences; roughly 2.3% lies in the top ten. The TCR sequence derives from a human donor with an autoimmune cytopenia or autoimmune hepatitis (not recorded which). The sequenced material came from peripheral blood. The chain links TRBV6-5 to TRBJ1-2; TCRdb calls TRBD1, which cannot be checked without DNA. CDR3 protein: CASRGPGTGIGGYTF.